Listed here is a single TCR beta chain. Living in about two dozen US areas, the participants were between roughly 18 and 89 years of age. Assignments of participants to cohorts depended upon their own reported clinical history. This entry comes from a study of blood T cell repertoires in COVID-19. Study details: PBMCs, B-cell-depleted T cells, or T cells were the source of the cDNA or gDNA that made up the material.

Germline V gene data show CDR1 as LNHDA and CDR2 as SQIVND (reference sequence). The CDR3 is 14 residues long. V trimming: 5 bases; J trimming: 6 bases; junction bases outside the gene matches: 9. Data came from immunoSEQ multiplex PCR; TCRdb stores just in-frame clones and leaves some out. The profile covers 130,000 or so clones, with 70% to 90% appearing a single time and 3% to 3.5% taken by the ten largest. This TCR derives from a woman in her fifties or sixties with acute COVID-19. The chain employs TRBV19 and TRBJ1-1; 7 nucleotides agree with TRBD1. What was sequenced was PBMCs or T cells enriched from blood (not recorded which). CDR3 DNA: TGTGCCAGTAGTCTTCAGGACAGGATTTCTGAAGCTTTCTTT. As protein: CASSLQDRISEAFF.